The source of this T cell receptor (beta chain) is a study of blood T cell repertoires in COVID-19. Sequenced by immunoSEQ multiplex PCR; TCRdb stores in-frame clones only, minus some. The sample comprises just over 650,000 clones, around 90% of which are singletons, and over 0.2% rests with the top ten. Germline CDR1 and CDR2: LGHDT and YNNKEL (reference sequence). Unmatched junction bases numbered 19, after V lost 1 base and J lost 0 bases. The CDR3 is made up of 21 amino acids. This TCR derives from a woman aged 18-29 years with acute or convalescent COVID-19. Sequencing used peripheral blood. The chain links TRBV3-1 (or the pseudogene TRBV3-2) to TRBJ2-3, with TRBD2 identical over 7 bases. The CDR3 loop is CASSQAPGGRWRGTSTDTQYF. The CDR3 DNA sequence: TGTGCCAGCAGCCAAGCCCCGGGTGGAAGGTGGCGGGGGACTAGCACAGATACGCAGTATTTT.